Given below is one T cell receptor (beta chain) in context. The sample comes from a study of blood T cell repertoires in COVID-19. Looking at the study overall: The United States, Italy and Spain provided the acute and convalescent COVID-19 samples.

This CDR3 contains 19 residues. Germline values: CDR1 SEHNR, CDR2 FQNEAQ (reference sequence). The V end lost 2 bases, the J end lost 6 bases, and 23 bases lay between the germline ends. Authors' processing steps: Reference gene primer amplification in the assay estimated nucleated cell counts. Method: immunoSEQ multiplex PCR; TCRdb's copy keeps in-frame clones and lacks some. V and J calls and clone size are given by that table; D and trimming were obtained from the DNA. Among fewer than 450,000 clones listed, roughly 86% were seen once. The sequenced sample was PBMCs or T cells enriched from blood (not recorded which). The chain has TRBV7-9 and TRBJ1-6; no reliable D call. This sequence originates from a woman between 40 and 55 years old with acute COVID-19. CDR3 bases: TGTGCCAGCAGCTTATTTTCTCGTACGAATACCGCGAGTAATTCACCCCTCCACTTT. Its protein product is CASSLFSRTNTASNSPLHF.